What follows describes a single T cell receptor beta chain. The data derive from a study of cytomegalovirus exposure and HLA in healthy donors. Study-level information: Both the roughly 120 validation repertoires and the roughly 700 first-cohort repertoires used the same platform, as reported by a later analysis.

TCRdb's copy holds only in-frame clones and misses some; the assay was immunoSEQ multiplex PCR. The sample contains some 170,000 clones, roughly 86% of which appear only once. Germline V lookup: CDR1 SEHNR, CDR2 FQNEAQ (reference sequence). V was clipped by 5 bases and J by 3 bases; unmatched bases: 5. This CDR3 comprises 14 residues. The clonotype comes from a man between 18 and 35 years old in good health and CMV-seropositive. The gene calls are TRBV7-9 and TRBJ1-2; 8 bases fit TRBD1. Sequenced sample: PBMCs. As DNA, the CDR3 is TGTGCCAGCAGCAAGGACAGGGCCTACTATGGCTACACCTTC. This sequence encodes CASSKDRAYYGYTF.